Listed below are T cell receptor beta chains from one sample, sequenced in a study of blood T cell repertoires in COVID-19. Sequenced by immunoSEQ multiplex PCR; TCRdb stores in-frame clones only, minus some. The table lists 220,000 or so clones, roughly 83% of them singletons, with about 1.3% in the top ten. The specimen sequenced was PBMCs or T cells enriched from blood (not recorded which). These receptors were taken from a woman in her 40s with acute COVID-19. The CDR3 runs from the conserved cysteine through the conserved F or W. D genes are given only for firm matches.

D: TRBD1; J: TRBJ1-6; V: TRBV2; DNA: TGTGCCAGCAGTGAATTGGGCAGGGGGAATTCACCCCTCCACTTT; CDR3: CASSELGRGNSPLHF
D: TRBD1; J: TRBJ1-4; V: TRBV6-5; DNA: TGTGCCAGCAGCACCGGGACAGGGGGTGAAAAACTGTTTTTT; CDR3: CASSTGTGGEKLFF
D: -; J: TRBJ1-2; V: TRBV4-1; DNA: TGCGCCAGCAGCCCAGTAACAGTTAACTATGGCTACACCTTC; CDR3: CASSPVTVNYGYTF
D: TRBD1; J: TRBJ2-2; V: TRBV7-9; DNA: TGTGCCAGCAGACTAGGACAGGGGACGCTGTTTTTT; CDR3: CASRLGQGTLFF
D: -; J: TRBJ1-1; V: TRBV4-3; DNA: TGCGCCAGCAGCCATCTCGACAGGCGGAACACTGAAGCTTTCTTT; CDR3: CASSHLDRRNTEAFF
D: -; J: TRBJ2-7; V: TRBV2; DNA: TGTGCCAGCTCGGACTGGGGGCGGGAGCAGTACTTC; CDR3: CASSDWGREQYF
D: -; J: TRBJ2-6; V: TRBV9; DNA: TGTGCCAGCAGCGTAGTCCAGGGTGGGGCCAACGTCCTGACTTTC; CDR3: CASSVVQGGANVLTF
D: TRBD1; J: TRBJ2-7; V: TRBV4-1; DNA: TGCGCCAGCAGCCAAACTACCAGGGGGCACGAGCAGTACTTC; CDR3: CASSQTTRGHEQYF
D: TRBD2; J: TRBJ2-3; V: TRBV4-1; DNA: TGCGCCAGCAGCCATCCCGGGACTAGCCAATTACAGTATTTT; CDR3: CASSHPGTSQLQYF
D: -; J: TRBJ2-2; V: TRBV24-1; DNA: TGTGCCACCAGTGACACTAGATCGAACACCGGGGAGCTGTTTTTT; CDR3: CATSDTRSNTGELFF
D: -; J: TRBJ2-7; V: TRBV20-1; DNA: TGCAGTGCTAGAGACAGCTACGAGCAGTACTTC; CDR3: CSARDSYEQYF